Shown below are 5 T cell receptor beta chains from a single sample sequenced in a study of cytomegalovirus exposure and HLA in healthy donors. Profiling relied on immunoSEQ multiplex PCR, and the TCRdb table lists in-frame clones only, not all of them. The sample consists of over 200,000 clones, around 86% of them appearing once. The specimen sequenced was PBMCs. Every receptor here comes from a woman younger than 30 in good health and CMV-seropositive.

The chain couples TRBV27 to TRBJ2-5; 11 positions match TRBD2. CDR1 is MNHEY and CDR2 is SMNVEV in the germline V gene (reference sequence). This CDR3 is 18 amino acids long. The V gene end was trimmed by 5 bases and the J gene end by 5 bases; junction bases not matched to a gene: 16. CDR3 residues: CASSPLSTSGTRGETQYF. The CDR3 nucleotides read TGTGCCAGCAGTCCACTTTCGACTAGCGGGACGAGGGGGGAGACCCAGTACTTC.

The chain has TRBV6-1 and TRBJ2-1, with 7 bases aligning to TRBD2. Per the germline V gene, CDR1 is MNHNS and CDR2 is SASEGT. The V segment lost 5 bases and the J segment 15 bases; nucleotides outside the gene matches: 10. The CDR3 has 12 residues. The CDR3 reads CASSPRDYPLFF. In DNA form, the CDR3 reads TGTGCCAGCAGTCCCCGGGACTACCCTCTGTTCTTC.

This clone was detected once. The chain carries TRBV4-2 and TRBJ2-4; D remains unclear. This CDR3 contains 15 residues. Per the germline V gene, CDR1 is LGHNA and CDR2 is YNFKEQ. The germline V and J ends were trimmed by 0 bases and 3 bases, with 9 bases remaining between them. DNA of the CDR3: TGTGCCAGCAGCCAAGATTTGCTGAGCAAAAACATTCAGTACTTC. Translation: CASSQDLLSKNIQYF.

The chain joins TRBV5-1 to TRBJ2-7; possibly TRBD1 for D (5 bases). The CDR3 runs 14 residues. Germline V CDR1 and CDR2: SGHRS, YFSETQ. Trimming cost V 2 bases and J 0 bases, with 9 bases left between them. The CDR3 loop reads CASSFAGSSYEQYF. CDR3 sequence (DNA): TGCGCCAGCAGCTTTGCAGGGTCCTCCTACGAGCAGTACTTC.

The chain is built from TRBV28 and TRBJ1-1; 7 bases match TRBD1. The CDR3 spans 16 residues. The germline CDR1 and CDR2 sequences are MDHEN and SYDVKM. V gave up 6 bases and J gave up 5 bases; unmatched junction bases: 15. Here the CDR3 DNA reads TGTGCCAGCAGAAATCCCAGGGGGGTAAGAGGGACTGAAGCTTTCTTT. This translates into CASRNPRGVRGTEAFF.